One sample yielded the 8 T cell receptor beta chains listed below, sequenced in a study of neoadjuvant anti-PD-1 for oral cavity cancer. TCRdb keeps only in-frame clones here, not all; method: immunoSEQ multiplex PCR. The top ten hold approximately 3.6% of the sample, which has about 72,000 clones, 80% to 90% seen once. Sequences were derived from PBMCs, sampled before nivolumab (anti-PD-1) treatment. These receptors were taken from a person aged 35 to 85 with oral cavity squamous cell carcinoma.

The V and J genes are TRBV2 and TRBJ1-5; TRBD1 might be the D (5 bases). Trimming took 6 bases from V and 7 from J, leaving 13 bases between them. Germline values: CDR1 SNHLY, CDR2 FYNNEI. The CDR3 totals 13 residues. The chain's CDR3 is CASRGQKGQPQHF. The CDR3 DNA follows: TGTGCCAGCAGAGGACAAAAGGGACAGCCCCAGCATTTT.

This sequence joins TRBV11-2 and TRBJ2-2; 8 bases fit TRBD1. The CDR3 contains 15 residues. The germline CDR1 and CDR2 sequences are SGHAT and FQNNGV. After removal of 3 bases from V and 5 bases from J, the junction contained 5 bases not matched to a gene. CDR3: CASSFWQGATGELFF. CDR3 in DNA: TGTGCCAGCAGCTTCTGGCAGGGGGCGACCGGGGAGCTGTTTTTT.

The chain links TRBV5-1 to TRBJ2-1; 11 nucleotides agree with TRBD2. CDR3 length: 16 amino acids. Germline V CDR1 and CDR2: SGHRS, YFSETQ. V lost 5 bases, J lost 1 base, and 5 bases stayed unmatched. CDR3: CASSSLAGGSYNEQFF. The CDR3 DNA reads as TGCGCCAGCAGTTCCCTAGCGGGGGGATCCTACAATGAGCAGTTCTTC.

The V call is TRBV7-9, the J call TRBJ1-1; a possible D gene is TRBD1 (5 bases). Trimming took off 3 bases at V and 0 bases at J, with 8 bases between the two ends. Germline values: CDR1 SEHNR, CDR2 FQNEAQ (reference sequence). The CDR3 has 14 residues. The CDR3 DNA follows: TGTGCCAGCAGCTTTCAGGGAATGAACACTGAAGCTTTCTTT. Amino acids: CASSFQGMNTEAFF.

The J gene is TRBJ1-4, the V gene TRBV2; maybe TRBD1 (5 bases). CDR1 and CDR2 from the germline V gene are SNHLY and FYNNEI. The length of the CDR3 is 13 residues. Trimming cost V 11 bases and J 3 bases, with 13 bases left between them. The CDR3 DNA reads as TGTGCCTCTCCCCCGGGGCCTAATGAAAAACTGTTTTTT. Residues: CASPPGPNEKLFF.

There are a few counts of this clone. The chain combines TRBV7-9 with TRBJ1-2, with TRBD1 identical over 7 bases. J lost 7 bases, V lost 4 bases, and 12 bases had no gene match. CDR1 is SEHNR, CDR2 FQNEAQ, per germline (reference sequence). The CDR3 covers 15 residues. Here the CDR3 DNA reads TGTGCCAGCAGCTCGAGTGACAGGGTCGGAGGTGGCTACACCTTC. This codes for CASSSSDRVGGGYTF.

This chain links TRBV7-8 with TRBJ1-5, with D unresolved. Trimming removed 2 bases at V and 0 bases at J, with 14 bases between. The germline V gene encodes CDR1 SGHVS and CDR2 FQNEAQ. The CDR3 is 17 residues long. The CDR3 DNA sequence: TGTGCCAGCAGCTTACTGGAGACCAGTGGTAGCAATCAGCCCCAGCATTTT. Its translation is CASSLLETSGSNQPQHF.

The chain recombines TRBV2 with TRBJ1-4; D gene unclear. Germline V gene lookup returns CDR1 SNHLY and CDR2 FYNNEI. The CDR3 has 14 amino acids. The ends were cut back, 4 bases at V and 6 bases at J, with 12 bases in the middle. This CDR3 is CASSVAGFHEKLFF. The DNA of the CDR3 is TGTGCCAGCAGTGTTGCCGGGTTCCATGAAAAACTGTTTTTT. The entire variable domain, with the rest obtained from reference TRBV2 and TRBJ1-4, is as follows: EPEVTQTPSHQVTQMGQEVILRCVPISNHLYFYWYRQILGQKVEFLVSFYNNEISEKSEIFDDQFSVERPDGSNFTLKIRSTKLEDSAMYFCASSVAGFHEKLFFGSGTQLSVL.